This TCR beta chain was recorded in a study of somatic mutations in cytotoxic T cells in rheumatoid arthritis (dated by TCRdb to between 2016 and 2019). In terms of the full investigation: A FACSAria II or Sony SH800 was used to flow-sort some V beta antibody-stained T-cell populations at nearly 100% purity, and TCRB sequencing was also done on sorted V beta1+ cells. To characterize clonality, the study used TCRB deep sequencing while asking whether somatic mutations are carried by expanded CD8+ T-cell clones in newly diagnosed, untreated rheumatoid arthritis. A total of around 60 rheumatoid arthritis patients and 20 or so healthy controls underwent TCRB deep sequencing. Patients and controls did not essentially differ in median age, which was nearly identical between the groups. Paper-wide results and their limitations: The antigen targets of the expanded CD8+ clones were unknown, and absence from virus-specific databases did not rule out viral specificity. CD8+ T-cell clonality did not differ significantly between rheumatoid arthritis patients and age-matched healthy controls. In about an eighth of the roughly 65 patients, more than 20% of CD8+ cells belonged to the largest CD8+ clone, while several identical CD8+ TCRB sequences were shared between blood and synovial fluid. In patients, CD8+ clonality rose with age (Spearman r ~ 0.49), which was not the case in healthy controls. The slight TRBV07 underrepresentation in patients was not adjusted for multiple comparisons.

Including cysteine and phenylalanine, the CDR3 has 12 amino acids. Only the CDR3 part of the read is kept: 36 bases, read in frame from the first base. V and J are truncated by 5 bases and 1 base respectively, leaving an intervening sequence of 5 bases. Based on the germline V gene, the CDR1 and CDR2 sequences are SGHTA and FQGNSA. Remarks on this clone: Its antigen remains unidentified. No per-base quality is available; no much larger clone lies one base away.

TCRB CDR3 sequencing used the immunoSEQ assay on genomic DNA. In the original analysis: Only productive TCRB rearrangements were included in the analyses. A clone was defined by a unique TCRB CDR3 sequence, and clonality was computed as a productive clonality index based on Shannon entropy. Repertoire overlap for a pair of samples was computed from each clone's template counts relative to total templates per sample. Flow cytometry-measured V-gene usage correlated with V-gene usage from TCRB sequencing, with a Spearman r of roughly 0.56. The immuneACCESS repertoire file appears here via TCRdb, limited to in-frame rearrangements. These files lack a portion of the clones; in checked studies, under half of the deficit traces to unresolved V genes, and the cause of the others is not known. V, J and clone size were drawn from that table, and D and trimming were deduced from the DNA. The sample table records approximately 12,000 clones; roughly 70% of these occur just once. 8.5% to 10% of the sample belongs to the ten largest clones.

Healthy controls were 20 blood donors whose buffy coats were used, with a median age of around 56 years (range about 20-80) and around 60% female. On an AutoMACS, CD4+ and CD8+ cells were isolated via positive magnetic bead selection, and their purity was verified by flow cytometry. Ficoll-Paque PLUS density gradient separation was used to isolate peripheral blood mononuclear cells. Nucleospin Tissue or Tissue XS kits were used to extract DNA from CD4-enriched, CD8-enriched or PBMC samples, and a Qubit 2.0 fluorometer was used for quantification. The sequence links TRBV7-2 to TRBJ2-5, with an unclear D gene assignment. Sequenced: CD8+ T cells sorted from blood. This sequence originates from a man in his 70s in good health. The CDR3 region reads CASSPGQETQYF. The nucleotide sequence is TGTGCCAGCAGCCCCGGCCAAGAGACCCAGTACTTC.